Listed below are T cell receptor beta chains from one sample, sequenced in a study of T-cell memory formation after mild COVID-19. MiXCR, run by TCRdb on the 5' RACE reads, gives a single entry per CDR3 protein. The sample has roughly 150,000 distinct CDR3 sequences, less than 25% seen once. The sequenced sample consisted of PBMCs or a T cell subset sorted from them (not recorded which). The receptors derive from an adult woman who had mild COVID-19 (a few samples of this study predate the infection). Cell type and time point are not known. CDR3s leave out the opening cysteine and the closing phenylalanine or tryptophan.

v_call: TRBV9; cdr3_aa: ASSSLSGYT
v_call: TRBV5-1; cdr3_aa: ASTLGLAGGYNEQF
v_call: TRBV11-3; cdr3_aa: ASSLDAGGPDEQF
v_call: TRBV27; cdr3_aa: ASGAYEQY
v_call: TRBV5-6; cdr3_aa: ASSLASREDISYEQY
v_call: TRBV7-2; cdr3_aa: ASSSTGLAGVGETQY
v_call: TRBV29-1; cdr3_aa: SVPGSMAEAF
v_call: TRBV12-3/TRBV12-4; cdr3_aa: ASKFRASADTQY
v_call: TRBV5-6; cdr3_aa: ASSLRWDPANYGYT
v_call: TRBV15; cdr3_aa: ATSNQGAATNEKLF
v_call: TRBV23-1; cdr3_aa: ASSQRRRSSYNEQF
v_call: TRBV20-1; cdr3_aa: SARDNGLAGVNYNEQF
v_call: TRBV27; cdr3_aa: ASSLSGTSFDYEQF
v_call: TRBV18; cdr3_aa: ASSPPDRELGFSGNTIY
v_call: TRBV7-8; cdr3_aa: ASSLASDRTNSPLH
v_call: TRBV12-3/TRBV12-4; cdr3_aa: ASSPGQGLSGEKLF
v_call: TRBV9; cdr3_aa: ASSVAGTEYGYT
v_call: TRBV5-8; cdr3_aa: ASSLSVGGTYNEQF
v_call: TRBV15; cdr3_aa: ATSSVQGETQY
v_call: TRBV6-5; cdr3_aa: ASSYSIKSESRDYGYT
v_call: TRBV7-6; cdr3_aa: ASSLGHQSLSPLH
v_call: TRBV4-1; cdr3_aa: ASSLIPPGQGYNEQF
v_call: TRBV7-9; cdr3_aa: ASSSLQTAGWFTDTQY
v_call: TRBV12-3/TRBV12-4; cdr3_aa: ASSPGDYGYT
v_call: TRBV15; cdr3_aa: ATSRDRAGGGFEAF
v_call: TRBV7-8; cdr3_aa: ASSLGWDSPYGYT
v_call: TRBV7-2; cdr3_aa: ASSYRTENTEAF
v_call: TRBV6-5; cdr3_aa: ASLPGQGYGYT
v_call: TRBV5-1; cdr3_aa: ASSTGTGNTEAF
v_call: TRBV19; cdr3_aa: ASSIIAGDYNEQF
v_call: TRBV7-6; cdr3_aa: ATGTGINQPQH
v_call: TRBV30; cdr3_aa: ASTPTGPYT
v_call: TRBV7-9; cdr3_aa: ASSPWTGGTDTQY
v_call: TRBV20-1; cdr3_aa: SASGQGVYGYT
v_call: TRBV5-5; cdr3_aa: ASSLVGDHEQY
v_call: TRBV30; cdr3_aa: AWTDPPNTEAF
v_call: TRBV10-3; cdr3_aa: AISDGGGRDEQY
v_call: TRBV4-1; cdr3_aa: ASSHPGGGLNTGELF
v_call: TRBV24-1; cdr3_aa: ATSDSTEAF
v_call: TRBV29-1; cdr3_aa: SVPGRGDWNEQY
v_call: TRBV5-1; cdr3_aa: ASTSGDNTGELF
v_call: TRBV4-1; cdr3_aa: ASSQETGGYEQY